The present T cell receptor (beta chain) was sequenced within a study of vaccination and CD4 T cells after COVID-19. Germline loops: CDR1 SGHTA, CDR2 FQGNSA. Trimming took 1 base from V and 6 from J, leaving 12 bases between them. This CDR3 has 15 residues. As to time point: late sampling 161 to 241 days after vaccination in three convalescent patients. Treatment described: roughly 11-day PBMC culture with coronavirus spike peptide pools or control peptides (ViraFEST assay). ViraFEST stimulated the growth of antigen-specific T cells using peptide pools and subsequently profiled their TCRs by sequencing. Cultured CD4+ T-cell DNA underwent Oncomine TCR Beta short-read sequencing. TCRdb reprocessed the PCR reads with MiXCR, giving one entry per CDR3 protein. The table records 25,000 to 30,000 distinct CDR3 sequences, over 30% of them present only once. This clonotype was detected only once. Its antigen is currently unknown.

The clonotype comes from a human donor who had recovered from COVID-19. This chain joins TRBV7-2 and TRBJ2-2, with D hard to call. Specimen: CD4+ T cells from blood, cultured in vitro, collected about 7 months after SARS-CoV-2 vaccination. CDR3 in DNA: TGTGCCAGCAGCTTAGATTTTCACCTGGCCGGGGAGCTGTTTTTT. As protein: CASSLDFHLAGELFF.